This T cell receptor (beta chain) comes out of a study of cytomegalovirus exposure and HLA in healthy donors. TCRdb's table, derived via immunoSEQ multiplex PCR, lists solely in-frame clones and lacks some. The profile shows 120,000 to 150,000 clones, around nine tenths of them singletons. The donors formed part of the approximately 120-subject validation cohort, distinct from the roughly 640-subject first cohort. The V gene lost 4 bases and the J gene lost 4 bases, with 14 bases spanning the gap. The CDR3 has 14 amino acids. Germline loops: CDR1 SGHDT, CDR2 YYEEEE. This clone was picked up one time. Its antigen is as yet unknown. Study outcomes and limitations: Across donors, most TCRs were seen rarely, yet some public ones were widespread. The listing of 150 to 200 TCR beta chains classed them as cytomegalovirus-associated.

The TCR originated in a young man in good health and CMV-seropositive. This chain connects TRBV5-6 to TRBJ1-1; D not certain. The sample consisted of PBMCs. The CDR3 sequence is CASSLSGSSTEAFF. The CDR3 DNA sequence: TGTGCCAGCAGCCTTTCCGGTTCCTCCACTGAAGCTTTCTTT.